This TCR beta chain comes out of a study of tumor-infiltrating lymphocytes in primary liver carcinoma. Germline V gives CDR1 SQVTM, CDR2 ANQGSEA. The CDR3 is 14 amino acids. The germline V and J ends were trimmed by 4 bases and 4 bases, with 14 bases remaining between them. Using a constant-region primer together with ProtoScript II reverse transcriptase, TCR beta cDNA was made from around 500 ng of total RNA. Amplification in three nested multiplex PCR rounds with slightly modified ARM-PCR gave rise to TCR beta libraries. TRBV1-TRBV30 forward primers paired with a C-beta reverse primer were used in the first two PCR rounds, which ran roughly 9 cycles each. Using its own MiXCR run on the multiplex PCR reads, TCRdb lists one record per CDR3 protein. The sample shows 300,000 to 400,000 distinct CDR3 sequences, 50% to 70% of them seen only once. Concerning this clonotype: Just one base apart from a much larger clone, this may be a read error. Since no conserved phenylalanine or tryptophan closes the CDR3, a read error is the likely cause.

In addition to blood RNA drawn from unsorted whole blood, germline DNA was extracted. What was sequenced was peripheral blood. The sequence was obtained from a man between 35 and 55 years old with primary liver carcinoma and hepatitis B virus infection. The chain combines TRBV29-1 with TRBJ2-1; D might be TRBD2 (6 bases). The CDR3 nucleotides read TGCAGCGTTGGTCTTAGCGGACCTTACAATGAGCAGTTCCTC. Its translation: CSVGLSGPYNEQFL.